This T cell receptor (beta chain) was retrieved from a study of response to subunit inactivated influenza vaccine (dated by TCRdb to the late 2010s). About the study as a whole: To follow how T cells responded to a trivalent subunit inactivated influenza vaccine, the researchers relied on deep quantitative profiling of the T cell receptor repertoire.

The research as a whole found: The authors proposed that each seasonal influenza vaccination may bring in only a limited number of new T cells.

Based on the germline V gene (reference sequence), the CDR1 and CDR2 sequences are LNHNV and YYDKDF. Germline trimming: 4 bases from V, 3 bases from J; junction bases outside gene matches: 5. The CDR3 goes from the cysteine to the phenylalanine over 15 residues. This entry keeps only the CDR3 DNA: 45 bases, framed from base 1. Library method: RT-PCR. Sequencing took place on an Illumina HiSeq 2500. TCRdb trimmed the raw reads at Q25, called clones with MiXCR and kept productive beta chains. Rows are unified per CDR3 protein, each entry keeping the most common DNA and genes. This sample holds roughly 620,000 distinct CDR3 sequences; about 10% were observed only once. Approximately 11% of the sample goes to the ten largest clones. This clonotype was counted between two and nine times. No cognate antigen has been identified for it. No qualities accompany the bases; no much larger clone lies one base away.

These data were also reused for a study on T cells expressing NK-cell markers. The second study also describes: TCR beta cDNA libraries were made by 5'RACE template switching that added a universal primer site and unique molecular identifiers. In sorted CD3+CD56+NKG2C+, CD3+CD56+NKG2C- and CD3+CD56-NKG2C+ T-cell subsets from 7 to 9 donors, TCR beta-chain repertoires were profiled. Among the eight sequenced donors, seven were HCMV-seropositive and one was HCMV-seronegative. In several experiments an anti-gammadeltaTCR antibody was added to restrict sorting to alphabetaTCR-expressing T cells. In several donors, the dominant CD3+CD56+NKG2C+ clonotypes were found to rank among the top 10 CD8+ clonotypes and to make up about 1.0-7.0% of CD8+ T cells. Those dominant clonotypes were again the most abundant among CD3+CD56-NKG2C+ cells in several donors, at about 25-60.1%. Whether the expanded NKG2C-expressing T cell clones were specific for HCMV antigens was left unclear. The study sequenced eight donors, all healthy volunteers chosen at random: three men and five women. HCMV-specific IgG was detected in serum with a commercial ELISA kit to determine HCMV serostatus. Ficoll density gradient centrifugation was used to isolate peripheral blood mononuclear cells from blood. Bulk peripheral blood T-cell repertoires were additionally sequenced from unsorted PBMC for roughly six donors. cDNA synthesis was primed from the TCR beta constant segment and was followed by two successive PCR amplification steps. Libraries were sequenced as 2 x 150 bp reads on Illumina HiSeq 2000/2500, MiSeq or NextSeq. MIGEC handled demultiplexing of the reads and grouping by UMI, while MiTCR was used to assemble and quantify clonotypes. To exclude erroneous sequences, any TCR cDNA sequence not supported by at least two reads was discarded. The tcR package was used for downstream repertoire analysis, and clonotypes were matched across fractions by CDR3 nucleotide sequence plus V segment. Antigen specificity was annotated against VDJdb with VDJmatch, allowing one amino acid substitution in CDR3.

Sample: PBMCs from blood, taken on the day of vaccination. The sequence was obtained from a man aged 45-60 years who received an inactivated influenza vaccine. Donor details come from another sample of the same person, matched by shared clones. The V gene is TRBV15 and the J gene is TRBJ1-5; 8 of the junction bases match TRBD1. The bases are TGTGCCACCAGCATATGGGGACAGGCCAATCAGCCCCAGCATTTT. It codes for CATSIWGQANQPQHF.